This is a list of T cell receptor beta chains from one sample in a study of blood T cell repertoires in COVID-19. Assay used: immunoSEQ multiplex PCR; TCRdb lists only in-frame clones, some missing. The repertoire holds under 250,000 clones, with around 84% as singletons. The sequencing input was peripheral blood. Source of these receptors: a woman aged 40-49 years who had recovered from COVID-19. Each CDR3 is given with its conserved first and last residue. Each record gives: V gene, D gene, J gene, clone size, CDR3 DNA, CDR3 protein. D genes are given only for firm matches. Rows may omit the clone size; those that give it use once, few, many or a size class.

TRBV3-1/TRBV3-2	TRBD2	TRBJ2-7	.	TGTGCCAGCAGCCAAGTGATAGCGGGGGTGGACTCCTACGAGCAGTACTTC	CASSQVIAGVDSYEQYF
TRBV5-1	.	TRBJ1-1	.	TGCGCCAGCAGCTTGGACTGGAACACTGAAGCTTTCTTT	CASSLDWNTEAFF
TRBV15	TRBD1	TRBJ1-4	once	TGTGCCACCAGCCTGGACAGGGCAAATGAAAAACTGTTTTTT	CATSLDRANEKLFF
TRBV6-5	.	TRBJ1-2	.	TGTGCCGCCGGTAGCATCGACTATGGCTACACCTTC	CAAGSIDYGYTF
TRBV10-3	.	TRBJ1-6	few	TGTGCCATCAGTGTAAAGGACAGAGAAGATTCACCCCTCCACTTT	CAISVKDREDSPLHF
TRBV5-1	TRBD1	TRBJ1-2	.	TGCGCCAGCAGCTTGGGGGACAGGGTAGGAGGCTACACCTTC	CASSLGDRVGGYTF
TRBV5-1	TRBD2	TRBJ2-5	few	TGCGCCAGCAGCTCGCCCGGAGCGGGGCAAGAGACCCAGTACTTC	CASSSPGAGQETQYF
TRBV5-4	TRBD1	TRBJ2-3	.	TGTGCCAGCAGCACGGACAGGGCAGATACGCAGTATTTT	CASSTDRADTQYF
TRBV24-1	.	TRBJ2-5	.	TGTGCCACCAGTGGGCAGGGGCGGGAGACCCAGTACTTC	CATSGQGRETQYF
TRBV2	.	TRBJ1-1	medium-sized	TGTGCCAGCAGCCTACAGGTTAACACTGAAGCTTTCTTT	CASSLQVNTEAFF
TRBV27	.	TRBJ2-5	.	TGTGCCAGCACCTCCTCCTGGACTTCTTTGGAGACCCAGTACTTC	CASTSSWTSLETQYF
TRBV30	TRBD1	TRBJ1-1	few	TGTGCCTGGAGGGTATGGGACAGGGGGCGCGGAACTGAAGCTTTCTTT	CAWRVWDRGRGTEAFF
TRBV3-1/TRBV3-2	TRBD1	TRBJ1-2	.	TGTGCCAGCAGCCCCAGGGGGCAGCTCTATGGCTACACCTTC	CASSPRGQLYGYTF
TRBV5-4	TRBD1	TRBJ2-2	.	TGTGCCAGCAGCTTGGGGACAGGGGAGGTCGGGGAGCTGTTTTTT	CASSLGTGEVGELFF
TRBV3-1/TRBV3-2	.	TRBJ2-1	.	TGTGCCAGCAGCCAAGATCCCTCCTCAGACAATGAGCAGTTCTTC	CASSQDPSSDNEQFF
TRBV10-1	.	TRBJ2-2	few	TGCGCCAGCACGGCAGACTTAAACACCGGGGAGCTGTTTTTT	CASTADLNTGELFF
TRBV30	.	TRBJ1-5	.	TGTGCCTGGAGTGGCGGAGGGGAGCCTTATAGCAATCAGCCCCAGCATTTT	CAWSGGGEPYSNQPQHF
TRBV28	.	TRBJ1-4	.	TGTGCCAGCAGTACAACACAGGGATTACGAGAAAAACTGTTTTTT	CASSTTQGLREKLFF
TRBV15	TRBD1	TRBJ2-7	once	TGTGCCACCAGCCCCCTGGGACAGGGGGACGAGCAGTACTTC	CATSPLGQGDEQYF
TRBV18	TRBD1	TRBJ2-6	once	TGTGCCAGCTCGACCGGGACAGGGCATCGCCCTGGGGCCAACGTCCTGACTTTC	CASSTGTGHRPGANVLTF
TRBV28	.	TRBJ1-2	.	TGTGCCAGCAGGCCACTCAAGGACGTCAGAGGAGGGATTAACTATGGCTACACCTTC	CASRPLKDVRGGINYGYTF
TRBV11-2	TRBD1	TRBJ2-7	.	TGTGCCAGCAGCTCCGGGACAGGGGCTCCCCACGAGCAGTACTTC	CASSSGTGAPHEQYF
TRBV2	.	TRBJ1-2	.	TGTGCCAGCAGAAGGAGGCTCTATGGCTACACCTTC	CASRRRLYGYTF
TRBV24-1	.	TRBJ2-1	few	TGTGCCACCAGTGATTCTTCGGGGAAAGGAGGGAATGAGCAGTTCTTC	CATSDSSGKGGNEQFF
TRBV19	.	TRBJ1-6	.	TGTGCCAGTAGTATATCCAGGGGCTCCTATAATTCACCCCTCCACTTT	CASSISRGSYNSPLHF
TRBV28	TRBD2	TRBJ2-6	.	TGTGCCAGCAGTTTCGGGGGGAGTAGGGCCAACGTCCTGACTTTC	CASSFGGSRANVLTF
TRBV18	TRBD1	TRBJ1-2	.	TGTGCCAGCTCGTCCGGACAGGGGGCACGAACTAACTATGGCTACACCTTC	CASSSGQGARTNYGYTF
TRBV28	.	TRBJ1-6	.	TGTGCCAGCAGTCAGGGTGCATTCTCCTATAATTCACCCCTCCACTTT	CASSQGAFSYNSPLHF
TRBV7-6	TRBD1	TRBJ2-7	.	TGTGCCAGCAGCTTGGGACAGGGCCCTTTGGAGCAGTACTTC	CASSLGQGPLEQYF
TRBV6-5	TRBD1	TRBJ2-5	.	TGTGCCAGCAGTCCTTGGACAGGGACCCAAGAGACCCAGTACTTC	CASSPWTGTQETQYF
TRBV11-3	TRBD1	TRBJ1-1	.	TGTGCCAGCAGCTTGACAGGGACTCCGTGGGAAGCTTTCTTT	CASSLTGTPWEAFF
TRBV11-2	TRBD1	TRBJ1-1	.	TGTGCCAGCAGAAACAGGGGGCAAAACACTGAAGCTTTCTTT	CASRNRGQNTEAFF
TRBV30	.	TRBJ1-6	.	TGTGCCTGGAATAAGGACAGAGCTGGCAATTCACCCCTCCACTTT	CAWNKDRAGNSPLHF
TRBV3-1/TRBV3-2	TRBD1	TRBJ2-2	.	TGTGCCAGCAGCCAAGTGCAGGGGGTGGGTGGAACCGGGGAGCTGTTTTTT	CASSQVQGVGGTGELFF
TRBV7-9	TRBD1	TRBJ1-1	.	TGTGCCAGCAGCTACTCACAGGGGGAAGCTTTCTTT	CASSYSQGEAFF
TRBV6-6	.	TRBJ1-5	.	TGTGCCAGCAGTGCCACAGGGAAATACAATCAGCCCCAGCATTTT	CASSATGKYNQPQHF
TRBV11-1	TRBD1	TRBJ2-7	.	TGTGCCAGCAGCTCGGACGGGACAGGGGGCCTCGAGCAGTACTTC	CASSSDGTGGLEQYF
TRBV4-1	.	TRBJ2-1	.	TGCGCCAGCAGCCAAGGGCCGGGGAATGAGCAGTTCTTC	CASSQGPGNEQFF
TRBV28	TRBD2	TRBJ2-1	.	TGTGCCAGCAGTTTTTCGCGGGGGGGCCGGGATGAGCAGTTCTTC	CASSFSRGGRDEQFF
TRBV5-4	TRBD2	TRBJ2-5	.	TGTGCCAGCAGCTTGGACGCGGGGGAGTTGGAGACCCAGTACTTC	CASSLDAGELETQYF
TRBV2	.	TRBJ1-6	.	TGTGCCAGCAGTTTCGGGACAACCAGCTCCTATAATTCACCCCTCCACTTT	CASSFGTTSSYNSPLHF